Detailed here is one TCR beta chain. Its antigen is not yet known. Base qualities were left out, and no much larger clone turns up one base away. This sample is part of a study of somatic mutations in cytotoxic T cells in rheumatoid arthritis (dated by TCRdb to about 2017). Broadly, across the study: Sorted V beta1+ cells also underwent TCRB sequencing, and some V beta antibody-stained T-cell populations were flow-sorted at nearly 100% purity on a FACSAria II or Sony SH800. The study asked whether expanded CD8+ T-cell clones in newly diagnosed, untreated rheumatoid arthritis carry somatic mutations, and used TCRB deep sequencing to characterize clonality. TCRB deep sequencing covered 65 to 80 patients with rheumatoid arthritis along with under 25 healthy controls. Patients and controls did not essentially differ in median age, which was nearly identical between the groups. Broader findings and caveats from the paper: An increase of CD8+ clonality with age was seen in patients (Spearman r ~ 0.53) but not in healthy controls. The slight underrepresentation of TRBV07 in patients was not corrected for multiple comparisons. There was no significant difference in CD8+ T-cell clonality between rheumatoid arthritis patients and age-matched healthy controls. The largest CD8+ clone made up more than 20% of CD8+ cells in about an eighth of the 65 patients, and blood and synovial fluid shared several identical CD8+ TCRB sequences. The expanded CD8+ clones had unknown antigen targets, and not appearing in virus-specific databases did not rule out that they were virus-specific.

Buffy coats from around 21 blood donors served as healthy controls, a group that was 55% female with a median age of 56 years (range 21-70). Flow cytometry confirmed the purity of CD4+ and CD8+ cells that had been isolated by positive magnetic bead selection on an AutoMACS. Isolation of peripheral blood mononuclear cells was done through Ficoll-Paque PLUS density gradient separation. DNA was extracted from CD4-enriched, CD8-enriched or PBMC samples with Nucleospin Tissue or Tissue XS kits and quantified with a Qubit 2.0 fluorometer. The CDR3 runs 20 amino acids, cysteine and phenylalanine included. Of all the DNA, just the CDR3 is kept, 60 bases in frame from base 1. Genomic DNA underwent TCRB CDR3 sequencing using the immunoSEQ assay. The authors' analysis ran thus. Only productive TCRB rearrangements were included in the analyses. A clone was defined by a unique TCRB CDR3 sequence, and clonality was computed as a productive clonality index based on Shannon entropy. The template counts of each clone relative to the total templates per sample were used to calculate repertoire overlap between two samples. V-gene usage measured by flow cytometry correlated with TCRB sequencing V-gene usage, with a Spearman r of 0.5 to 0.65. Imported from immuneACCESS, the table was reduced by TCRdb to in-frame sequences with V and J called. These copies leave out some clones; in studies compared against another copy, an unresolved V gene accounts for under half, and the cause of the remainder is not known. V and J calls plus clone size are reproduced from that table; the DNA served to infer D and trimming. The sample table contains approximately 12,000 clones; only one count was recorded for 70% to 85% of them. About 9.2% of the sample goes to the ten largest clones.

This sequence uses TRBV21-1 and TRBJ2-3. TRBV21-1 is recorded as a pseudogene. The clonotype comes from a man aged 70 or older in good health. The sequenced material came from CD8+ T cells sorted from blood. The DNA is TGTGCCAGCAGCAAAGGGGTACATAATCTGTCCCTGGACGGCACAGATACGCAGTATTTT. Translated, it gives CASSKGVHNLSLDGTDTQYF.